A single sample is the source of the 10 T cell receptor gamma chains below, sequenced in a study of gamma-delta chains in newborns, infants, children. TCRdb re-called the reads with CATT. The repertoire holds under 5,000 gamma-chain clones, with around two thirds as singletons. Specimen: blood. Receptors were obtained from a child who was a newborn, infant or young child, either healthy, febrile or measles-vaccinated (not recorded which).

The chain couples TRGV4 to TRGJ1 or TRGJ2. The J gene comes from matching the DNA to germline here; TCRdb lacks it. This CDR3 region has 12 residues. The V segment lost 2 bases and the J segment 10 bases; nucleotides outside the gene matches: 8. Germline assignment: CDR1 EGSTGY and CDR2 YDSYTSSV. CDR3 region: CATWDVALKKLF. The DNA of the CDR3 is TGTGCCACCTGGGATGTCGCCTTGAAGAAACTCTTT.

The chain has TRGV2 and TRGJ1 or TRGJ2. TCRdb records no J gene; here it was assigned by comparing the DNA to germline. The CDR3 has 12 amino acids. V lost 0 bases, J lost 10 bases, and 6 bases stayed unmatched. Looked up from germline, CDR1 is EGSNGY and CDR2 is YDSYNSKV. The CDR3 loop reads CATWDGHPKKLF. CDR3 in DNA: TGTGCCACCTGGGACGGGCATCCCAAGAAACTCTTT.

The chain uses TRGV9 and TRGJP2. The J gene is absent in TCRdb and was assigned here via DNA matching to germline. Germline V gene lookup returns CDR1 GITISATS and CDR2 ISYDGTV (reference sequence). V was clipped by 2 bases and J by 4 bases; unmatched bases: 1. The CDR3 spans 13 residues. The CDR3: CALWEDSDWIKTF. In nucleotides, the CDR3 is TGTGCCTTGTGGGAGGATAGTGATTGGATCAAGACGTTT.

This clone was detected a few times. In the same sample, other DNA sequences code for this CDR3. V usage is TRGV2 and J usage is TRGJ1 or TRGJ2. The J gene comes from matching the DNA to germline here; TCRdb lacks it. Trimming at V came to 0 bases and at J to 6 bases, leaving 2 bases not matched to a gene. The CDR3 runs 12 residues. CDR1 is EGSNGY and CDR2 is YDSYNSKV in the germline V gene. Here the CDR3 reads CATWDGGYKKLF. CDR3 nucleotide sequence: TGTGCCACCTGGGACGGGGGTTATAAGAAACTCTTT.

This clone has more than one count but fewer than ten. The rearrangement joins TRGV8 to TRGJP2. The J gene, not given by TCRdb, was assigned here from a germline match of the nucleotide sequence. V lost 5 bases, J lost 3 bases, and 9 bases stayed unmatched. The CDR3 is 15 amino acids. In germline, CDR1 is VENAVY, CDR2 YDSYNSRV. The CDR3 DNA is TGTGCCACCTGGGCCCTAGGAGGTAGTGATTGGATCAAGACGTTT. Its protein is CATWALGGSDWIKTF.

V and J are TRGV4 and TRGJ1 or TRGJ2. Since TCRdb gives no J gene, matching the DNA to germline was used here to assign it. Germline values: CDR1 EGSTGY, CDR2 YDSYTSSV. Trimming removed 0 bases from V and 11 bases from J; junction bases left unmatched: 4. This CDR3 has 11 residues. CDR3 amino acids: CATWDGVEKLF. The CDR3, as DNA: TGTGCCACCTGGGATGGGGTAGAGAAACTCTTT.

The chain links TRGV9 to TRGJ1 or TRGJ2. TCRdb leaves out the J gene; it was filled in here by matching the DNA to germline. CDR1 and CDR2 (germline): GITISATS, ISYDGTV (reference sequence). Germline trimming cut 2 bases from V and 5 bases from J; bases unmatched to any gene: 3. This CDR3 region has 12 residues. The DNA of the CDR3 is TGTGCCTTGTGGGAGGAGCATTATAAGAAACTCTTT. It encodes CALWEEHYKKLF.

V usage is TRGV2 and J usage is TRGJ1 or TRGJ2. Matching the DNA to germline supplied the J gene, which TCRdb does not give. The trim removed 6 bases at V and 7 bases at J, leaving 15 bases unmatched. Germline V gene sequence: CDR1 EGSNGY, CDR2 YDSYNSKV. The CDR3 is 14 amino acids. CDR3 loop: CATWTTDEYYKKLF. The CDR3, as DNA: TGTGCCACCTGGACGACTGACGAGTACTATAAGAAACTCTTT.

The table lists this clone with a count of one. This chain joins TRGV3 and TRGJP2. TCRdb supplies no J gene; here it was assigned by aligning the nucleotide sequence to germline. V shed 0 bases, J shed 8 bases, and the junction held 12 bases outside the gene matches. CDR1 is VTNTFY, CDR2 YDVSTARD, per germline (reference sequence). This CDR3 region has 16 residues. The CDR3 region has the DNA TGTGCCACCTGGGACAGGCAACGAACTTCGGATTGGATCAAGACGTTT. Its translation is CATWDRQRTSDWIKTF.

The V call is TRGV9, the J call TRGJP. In the absence of a J gene in TCRdb, the DNA was matched to germline to assign it here. Germline V lookup: CDR1 GITISATS, CDR2 ISYDGTV (reference sequence). The CDR3 loop spans 15 amino acids. Trimming removed 3 bases from V and 6 bases from J; junction bases left unmatched: 2. CDR3: CALWELELGKKIKVF. The CDR3 region has the DNA TGTGCCTTGTGGGAGTTAGAGTTGGGCAAAAAAATCAAGGTATTT.